The next 30 T cell receptor beta chains were all read from a single sample in a study of blood T cell repertoires in COVID-19. Method: immunoSEQ multiplex PCR; TCRdb's copy keeps in-frame clones and lacks some. The data contain about 80,000 clones, 80% to 90% of them singletons. Source material: peripheral blood. The receptors come from a man at least 80 years old with active or convalescent COVID-19.

This clone was seen at least ten times. The chain joins TRBV4-3 to TRBJ2-5; maybe TRBD2 (6 bases). The CDR3 is 14 residues long. The germline CDR1 and CDR2 sequences are LGHNA and YSLEER. Trimming left V 11 bases short and J 3 bases short, with 19 bases between. The CDR3 region is CARPPLPGEETQYF. The CDR3 bases are TGCGCCCGCCCCCCACTCCCGGGAGAAGAGACCCAGTACTTC.

The rearrangement links TRBV20-1 to TRBJ2-7; TRBD1 might be the D (5 bases). The germline gives CDR1 DFQATT, CDR2 SNEGSKA (reference sequence). This CDR3 has 13 amino acids. Trimming took 3 bases from V and 3 from J, leaving 12 bases between them. This CDR3 reads CSASLQDLYEQYF. The CDR3 coding sequence is TGCAGTGCTAGTTTACAGGACCTCTACGAGCAGTACTTC.

J is TRBJ2-3 and V is TRBV5-1; the D gene is possibly TRBD1 (6 bases). Germline CDR1 is SGHRS and CDR2 is YFSETQ. CDR3 length: 13 amino acids. V shed 0 bases and J shed 6 bases, with 8 bases lying between them. Here the CDR3 reads CASSLGQVDTQYF. The CDR3 nucleotides read TGCGCCAGCAGCTTGGGACAGGTCGATACGCAGTATTTT.

The chain employs TRBV28 and TRBJ2-7; D gene uncertain. Germline values: CDR1 MDHEN, CDR2 SYDVKM. V shed 2 bases and J shed 6 bases, with 11 bases lying between them. This CDR3 has 13 residues. CDR3 protein: CASSLGRRSEQYF. CDR3 bases: TGTGCCAGCAGTTTAGGGCGACGGTCCGAGCAGTACTTC.

This chain joins TRBV27 and TRBJ2-3; D is possibly TRBD1 (5 bases). The V end lost 8 bases, the J end lost 7 bases, and 22 bases lay between the germline ends. The germline V gene encodes CDR1 MNHEY and CDR2 SMNVEV (reference sequence). The length of the CDR3 is 15 residues. CDR3 coding DNA: TGTGCCAGCCGACTGACTGGGGAAGGGGATAATACGCAGTATTTT. Translated, it gives CASRLTGEGDNTQYF.

The chain carries TRBV12-3 or TRBV12-4 and TRBJ2-3; tentative D call: TRBD2 (6 bases). V was shortened by 7 bases and J by 2 bases, with 10 bases between the two germline ends. The CDR3 extends over 13 amino acids. Here the CDR3 reads CASNPGVTDTQYF. Here the CDR3 DNA reads TGTGCCAGCAACCCGGGGGTCACAGATACGCAGTATTTT.

This clone showed up just once. This chain uses TRBV10-3 with TRBJ2-5; tentatively, D is TRBD1 (6 bases). This CDR3 has 15 residues. V lost 0 bases, J lost 3 bases, and 11 bases lay in between. Germline V gives CDR1 ENHRY, CDR2 SYGVKD. DNA for the CDR3: TGTGCCATCAGTGAGTCCGTGACAGGAAAAGAGACCCAGTACTTC. This codes for CAISESVTGKETQYF.

The V call is TRBV3-1 (or the pseudogene TRBV3-2), the J call TRBJ2-5; D remains ambiguous. The V end was cut by 1 base, the J end by 3 bases, with 9 bases between. This CDR3 is 14 amino acids long. Germline V CDR1 and CDR2: LGHDT, YNNKEL (reference sequence). In nucleotides, the CDR3 is TGTGCCAGCAGCCAAGCTGGAGTGGAAGAGACCCAGTACTTC. Translation gives CASSQAGVEETQYF.

The chain carries TRBV7-6 and TRBJ1-4; a weak D match, TRBD1 (5 bases). Trimming left V 2 bases short and J 0 bases short, with 13 bases between. The CDR3 is made up of 17 amino acids. Per the germline V gene, CDR1 is SGHVS and CDR2 is FNYEAQ. The CDR3 DNA sequence: TGTGCCAGCAGCTTAAGGGAAGGGGTCGCAACTAATGAAAAACTGTTTTTT. It is translated as CASSLREGVATNEKLFF.

The chain has TRBV27 and TRBJ2-7; perhaps TRBD1 as D (6 bases). Germline V gene data show CDR1 as MNHEY and CDR2 as SMNVEV (reference sequence). Trimming removed 0 bases at V and 1 base at J, with 7 bases between. The CDR3 is made up of 14 amino acids. The DNA of the CDR3 is TGTGCCAGCAGTTTATCCACAGGGTCCTACGAGCAGTACTTC. Its protein product is CASSLSTGSYEQYF.

The chain joins TRBV18 to TRBJ2-7; 8 bases match TRBD2. The J segment lost 6 bases and the V segment lost 3 bases, leaving 7 bases of the junction unmatched. The length of the CDR3 is 14 residues. Germline V gene sequence: CDR1 KGHSH, CDR2 LQKENI. The CDR3 region has the DNA TGTGCCAGCTCACCCGGACTAGCCCACGGCGAGCAGTACTTC. This encodes CASSPGLAHGEQYF.

V is TRBV5-1 and J is TRBJ2-3; TRBD2 matches at 11 bases. The CDR3 covers 16 residues. Germline CDR1 SGHRS, CDR2 YFSETQ. The junction had 9 bases not matched to a gene; V was cut back by 6 bases and J by 3 bases. The CDR3 is CASTALAGGQTDTQYF. DNA of the CDR3: TGCGCCAGCACCGCCTTAGCGGGGGGGCAGACAGATACGCAGTATTTT.

There are a few counts of this clone. V and J are TRBV7-8 and TRBJ2-2; maybe TRBD2 (7 bases). Trimming pared 0 bases from V and 6 bases from J, leaving 26 bases between. Germline-derived CDR1 and CDR2 are SGHVS and FQNEAQ. This CDR3 region has 20 residues. CDR3 sequence (DNA): TGTGCCAGCAGCTTAGCCGACGACGTGAGGGGGGGCCGAAGGTCCGGGGAGCTGTTTTTT. As protein: CASSLADDVRGGRRSGELFF.

The rearrangement uses TRBV5-6 and TRBJ1-5, with D possibly being TRBD1 (5 bases). CDR3 length equals 19 residues. The germline gives CDR1 SGHDT, CDR2 YYEEEE. The V gene lost 3 bases and the J gene lost 0 bases, with 22 bases spanning the gap. CDR3 amino acids: CASSSKYDRFANSNQPQHF. The CDR3 DNA follows: TGTGCCAGCAGCTCCAAATATGACAGATTTGCGAATAGCAATCAGCCCCAGCATTTT. Looking up the rest from reference TRBV5-6 and TRBJ1-5 gives the full variable domain: DAGVTQSPTHLIKTRGQQVTLRCSPKSGHDTVSWYQQALGQGPQFIFQYYEEEERQRGNFPDRFSGHQFPNYSSELNVNALLLGDSALYLCASSSKYDRFANSNQPQHFGDGTRLSIL.

CDR3 sequence reads: CASSTGTGVQPQHF. As DNA, the CDR3 is TGTGCCAGCTCAACCGGGACAGGGGTCCAGCCCCAGCATTTT. The chain couples TRBV18 to TRBJ1-5; TRBD1 agrees at 10 bases. Germline trimming cut 5 bases from V and 7 bases from J; bases unmatched to any gene: 5. In germline, CDR1 is KGHSH, CDR2 LQKENI. This CDR3 contains 14 residues. Based on the CDR3 plus reference TRBV18 and TRBJ1-5, the full variable domain is NAGVMQNPRHLVRRRGQEARLRCSPMKGHSHVYWYRQLPEEGLKFMVYLQKENIIDESGMPKERFSAEFPKEGPSILRIQQVVRGDSAAYFCASSTGTGVQPQHFGDGTRLSIL.

V is TRBV5-4 and J is TRBJ2-1; D not resolved. The V gene lost 4 bases and the J gene lost 5 bases, with 10 bases spanning the gap. The CDR3 loop spans 13 amino acids. From germline, CDR1 is SGHNT and CDR2 YYREEE (reference sequence). The CDR3 reads CASSHARNNEQFF. CDR3 DNA: TGTGCCAGCAGCCACGCGCGCAACAATGAGCAGTTCTTC. Supplemented by reference TRBV5-4 and TRBJ2-1, the full variable domain reads ETGVTQSPTHLIKTRGQQVTLRCSSQSGHNTVSWYQQALGQGPQFIFQYYREEENGRGNFPPRFSGLQFPNYSSELNVNALELDDSALYLCASSHARNNEQFFGPGTRLTVL.

This sequence joins TRBV19 and TRBJ1-6, with D possibly matching TRBD1 (6 bases). This CDR3 is 15 amino acids long. Looked up from germline, CDR1 is LNHDA and CDR2 is SQIVND (reference sequence). The germline V and J ends were trimmed by 2 bases and 7 bases, with 12 bases remaining between them. The CDR3 bases are TGTGCCAGTAGTATATCAGTGGGACACAATTCACCCCTCCACTTT. Protein product: CASSISVGHNSPLHF.

The gene calls are TRBV6-2 or TRBV6-3 and TRBJ1-1; D ambiguous. There are 14 residues in the CDR3. The germline V gene has CDR1 MNHEY and CDR2 SVGEGT. V was trimmed by 2 bases and J by 1 base, leaving 8 bases between them. The CDR3 reads CASSYVGENTEAFF. In DNA form, the CDR3 reads TGTGCCAGCAGTTACGTGGGAGAGAACACTGAAGCTTTCTTT.

The rearrangement links TRBV3-1 (or the pseudogene TRBV3-2) to TRBJ2-5; perhaps TRBD1 as D (6 bases). The CDR3 contains 15 residues. V gave up 2 bases and J gave up 3 bases, with 13 bases separating them. Germline-derived CDR1 and CDR2 are LGHDT and YNNKEL (reference sequence). Here the CDR3 DNA reads TGTGCCAGCAGCCAATTGCTAAGGACAGAAGAGACCCAGTACTTC. Translated: CASSQLLRTEETQYF.

This chain links TRBV27 with TRBJ2-5; D is possibly TRBD2 (6 bases). CDR1 and CDR2 from the germline V gene are MNHEY and SMNVEV (reference sequence). The V gene lost 7 bases and the J gene lost 0 bases, with 12 bases spanning the gap. The CDR3 contains 14 residues. The CDR3 loop is CASKLREHQETQYF. CDR3 in DNA: TGTGCCAGCAAGCTTCGGGAGCACCAAGAGACCCAGTACTTC.

The rearrangement uses TRBV28 and TRBJ1-3, with D perhaps TRBD1 (5 bases). CDR1 is MDHEN, CDR2 SYDVKM, per germline. V was pared by 4 bases and J by 4 bases, with 14 bases between. This CDR3 has 15 residues. CDR3 coding DNA: TGTGCCAGCAGTTCAGGGTTTGCGGTCGGAAACACCATATATTTT. Its protein is CASSSGFAVGNTIYF.

This chain joins TRBV7-8 and TRBJ2-7, with D perhaps matching TRBD1 (7 bases). This CDR3 has 14 amino acids. Germline V CDR1 and CDR2: SGHVS, FQNEAQ. Trimming left V 5 bases short and J 2 bases short, with 13 bases between. The CDR3 region is CASSAGQPAYEQYF. The CDR3 region has the DNA TGTGCCAGCAGCGCGGGACAGCCAGCCTACGAGCAGTACTTC.

The table lists this clone with a few counts. The V call is TRBV4-1, the J call TRBJ1-3; no firm D call. Germline values: CDR1 MGHRA, CDR2 YSYEKL. The germline V and J ends were trimmed by 5 bases and 3 bases, with 14 bases remaining between them. CDR3 size: 15 residues. The CDR3, as DNA: TGCGCCAGCAGCAAGTTGGGCCTCTATGGAAACACCATATATTTT. Amino acids: CASSKLGLYGNTIYF.

The chain recombines TRBV6-5 with TRBJ2-7; D uncertain. This CDR3 region has 13 residues. Germline V CDR1 and CDR2: MNHEY, SVGAGI. V was cut by 2 bases and J by 6 bases, with 11 bases left in between. CDR3 amino acids: CASSYGLTFEQYF. The CDR3 DNA follows: TGTGCCAGCAGTTACGGCCTCACCTTCGAGCAGTACTTC.

The rearrangement links TRBV5-1 to TRBJ2-1; D is unresolved. V shed 5 bases and J shed 2 bases, with 11 bases lying between them. CDR1 and CDR2 (germline): SGHRS, YFSETQ. The CDR3 covers 14 residues. The CDR3 DNA is TGCGCCAGCAGTTTGCAGGATCCCTACAATGAGCAGTTCTTC. This gives the protein CASSLQDPYNEQFF.

The CDR3 reads CASSPSGRSSYEQYF. CDR3 DNA sequence: TGTGCCAGCAGCCCCTCAGGCCGTAGCTCCTACGAGCAGTACTTC. V is TRBV5-4 and J is TRBJ2-7; D call uncertain. V gave up 4 bases and J gave up 0 bases, with 14 bases separating them. This CDR3 is built from 15 residues. The germline CDR1 and CDR2 sequences are SGHNT and YYREEE (reference sequence).

V and J are TRBV6-5 and TRBJ2-5, with D possibly TRBD2 on 6 matching bases. The CDR3 totals 15 residues. Germline V gene data show CDR1 as MNHEY and CDR2 as SVGAGI. Between the trimmed V and J ends, which lost 4 bases and 1 base, there was a span of 13 bases. The CDR3: CASSSSTGVQETQYF. Here the CDR3 DNA reads TGTGCCAGCAGTTCCTCTACGGGGGTCCAAGAGACCCAGTACTTC.

The chain couples TRBV7-2 to TRBJ2-1; 9 nucleotides line up with TRBD2. The V and J ends lost 3 bases and 9 bases, in that order; junction bases with no gene match: 9. CDR3 length equals 15 residues. Germline CDR1 SGHTA, CDR2 FQGNSA. CDR3: CASSFGSWREGEQFF. For the CDR3, the DNA is TGTGCCAGCAGCTTCGGTAGTTGGCGGGAGGGTGAGCAGTTCTTC. The full variable domain, its missing parts supplied by reference TRBV7-2 and TRBJ2-1, is GAGVSQSPSNKVTEKGKDVELRCDPISGHTALYWYRQSLGQGLEFLIYFQGNSAPDKSGLPSDRFSAERTGGSVSTLTIQRTQQEDSAVYLCASSFGSWREGEQFFGPGTRLTVL.

In this sample, this clone turned up once. J is TRBJ2-2 and V is TRBV7-9; 10 bases are shared with TRBD2. CDR1 and CDR2 (germline): SEHNR, FQNEAQ (reference sequence). CDR3 size: 17 residues. V lost 7 bases to trimming and J lost 0 bases; unmatched junction nucleotides: 8. The CDR3 is CASTLPGLAANTGELFF. As DNA, the CDR3 is TGTGCCAGCACCCTCCCCGGACTAGCGGCGAACACCGGGGAGCTGTTTTTT.

Here the CDR3 reads CASFRDTQETQYF. The CDR3 coding sequence is TGTGCCAGCTTCCGGGACACCCAAGAGACCCAGTACTTC. The chain carries TRBV18 and TRBJ2-5, with a weak D call TRBD1 (6 bases). This CDR3 region has 13 residues. The germline V gene has CDR1 KGHSH and CDR2 LQKENI. The V gene lost 7 bases and the J gene lost 1 base, with 10 bases spanning the gap.